These 28 T cell receptor beta chains were sequenced from one sample in a study of T-cell reconstitution after alpha-beta-depleted transplantation in children. For TCRbeta, the library was prepared with unique molecular identifiers. TCRdb recomputed calls from the PCR reads with MiXCR, one row per CDR3 protein. The sample lists roughly 110,000 distinct CDR3 sequences, around a tenth occurring once. Sequencing was performed on PBMCs, taken before TCRalphabeta/CD19-depleted stem cell transplant. The receptor set was obtained from a boy aged 2-9 years with acute lymphoblastic leukemia, due to receive a stem cell transplant.

This clonotype showed up just a few times. The J gene is TRBJ2-4, the V gene TRBV7-2; no firm D call. V lost 5 bases and J 1 base, leaving 18 bases between the germline ends. CDR1 SGHTA and CDR2 FQGNSA come from the germline V gene. CDR3 length equals 17 residues. Written as DNA, the CDR3 is TGTGCCAGCAGCCCCCCGCCGGGCCCCCTGGCCAAAAACATTCAGTACTTC. It translates to CASSPPPGPLAKNIQYF.

This clonotype was recorded a few times. The chain employs TRBV7-7 and TRBJ2-5; maybe TRBD2 (5 bases). Per the germline V gene, CDR1 is SSHAT and CDR2 is FNYEAQ (reference sequence). The CDR3 length is 16 residues. Trimming took off 2 bases at V and 0 bases at J, with 13 bases between the two ends. The CDR3 nucleotides read TGTGCCAGCAGCTTATCCTACGGGAATAACCAAGAGACCCAGTACTTC. It is translated as CASSLSYGNNQETQYF.

This clonotype appeared many times. The chain recombines TRBV5-6 with TRBJ1-1; 7 bases match TRBD1. The junction had 8 bases not matched to a gene; V was cut back by 2 bases and J by 1 base. The CDR3 runs to 16 residues. Germline V gene lookup returns CDR1 SGHDT and CDR2 YYEEEE. The CDR3 region has the DNA TGTGCCAGCAGCTTTCTTGTGGGACAGAGGAACACTGAAGCTTTCTTT. Translated, it gives CASSFLVGQRNTEAFF.

The sample holds a few counts of this clonotype. The chain combines TRBV12-3 or TRBV12-4 with TRBJ1-2, with D tentatively TRBD1 (5 bases). The CDR3 sequence is 15 residues long. V was pared by 0 bases and J by 1 base, with 9 bases between. For the CDR3, the DNA is TGTGCCAGCAGTTTAGCAGGGACCTTTAACTATGGCTACACCTTC. Encoded protein: CASSLAGTFNYGYTF.

This clonotype has more than one count but fewer than ten. This sequence joins TRBV20-1 and TRBJ1-5; the D gene is possibly TRBD1 (6 bases). CDR1 is DFQATT, CDR2 SNEGSKA, per germline (reference sequence). CDR3 length: 14 residues. V was clipped by 7 bases and J by 7 bases, with 20 bases between them. The CDR3 protein is CSVVPQQGGQPQHF. In DNA form, the CDR3 reads TGCAGTGTCGTCCCTCAACAGGGAGGACAGCCCCAGCATTTT.

This clonotype was observed at least ten times. J is TRBJ1-2 and V is TRBV20-1, with D perhaps TRBD1 (5 bases). Trimming shortened V by 5 bases and J by 4 bases, and 14 bases separated the two germline ends. The V gene's germline CDR1 is DFQATT and CDR2 SNEGSKA (reference sequence). This CDR3 is 13 amino acids long. The CDR3 here is CSASIPGSYGYTF. The CDR3 DNA sequence: TGCAGTGCTTCCATCCCAGGGTCCTATGGCTACACCTTC.

This chain uses TRBV6-5 with TRBJ2-3; no clear D gene. Germline values: CDR1 MNHEY, CDR2 SVGAGI. The length of the CDR3 is 12 residues. Trimming stripped 6 bases from V and 14 bases from J, with 18 bases between. CDR3 amino acids: CASSLVPIGWYF. The CDR3 DNA is TGTGCCAGCAGCTTAGTCCCCATCGGTTGGTATTTT.

This clonotype was counted ten times or more. The V call is TRBV7-8, the J call TRBJ1-3, with unresolved D. V gave up 4 bases and J gave up 4 bases, with 14 bases separating them. The CDR3 totals 15 residues. Germline CDR1 is SGHVS and CDR2 is FQNEAQ. DNA for the CDR3: TGTGCCAGCAGCTCGGCCTTCGCCGGAGGAAACACCATATATTTT. This sequence encodes CASSSAFAGGNTIYF.

This clonotype was counted ten times or more. The chain employs TRBV4-1 and TRBJ1-2, with 7 bases fitting TRBD1. The CDR3 consists of 17 residues. The ends lost 1 base at V and 2 bases at J; junction bases unmatched: 10. Germline CDR1 is MGHRA and CDR2 is YSYEKL. The CDR3 DNA is TGCGCCAGCAGCCAAGGTTATGCCGGGACAGAAAACTATGGCTACACCTTC. It encodes CASSQGYAGTENYGYTF.

The chain is built from TRBV15 and TRBJ2-3, with D perhaps TRBD2 (6 bases). The V gene's germline CDR1 is LNHNV and CDR2 YYDKDF (reference sequence). The CDR3 runs to 16 residues. Trimming left V 1 base short and J 3 bases short, with 14 bases between. The CDR3 reads CATSRGGGVGTDTQYF. The DNA of the CDR3 is TGTGCCACCAGCAGAGGTGGAGGGGTCGGGACAGATACGCAGTATTTT.

This chain uses TRBV28 with TRBJ1-2, with D uncertain. CDR3 size: 13 residues. V shed 5 bases and J shed 2 bases, with 9 bases lying between them. Germline-derived CDR1 and CDR2 are MDHEN and SYDVKM. CDR3 nucleotide sequence: TGTGCCAGCAGTCCCTCGGGCAACTATGGCTACACCTTC. Amino acids: CASSPSGNYGYTF.

Only a few counts were recorded for this clonotype. V is TRBV5-1 and J is TRBJ2-7; tentative D call: TRBD2 (5 bases). The CDR3 consists of 15 residues. The V end was cut by 0 bases, the J end by 1 base, with 11 bases between. Germline values: CDR1 SGHRS, CDR2 YFSETQ. CDR3 loop: CASSLAGGPSYEQYF. The CDR3 DNA reads as TGCGCCAGCAGCTTGGCAGGAGGACCATCCTACGAGCAGTACTTC.

This chain uses TRBV28 with TRBJ2-7, with a weak D call TRBD1 (5 bases). CDR1 and CDR2 from the germline V gene are MDHEN and SYDVKM. Deletions cut 6 bases from V and 4 bases from J, with 19 bases between. This CDR3 is built from 15 residues. In DNA, the CDR3 is TGTGCCAGCAGCCGTCCAGGGAACCTCGGATACGAGCAGTACTTC. Protein: CASSRPGNLGYEQYF.

The V call is TRBV6-1, the J call TRBJ2-7, with 11 bases that match TRBD2. Per germline, CDR1 MNHNS and CDR2 SASEGT. With V trimmed by 2 bases and J by 3 bases, 9 bases remained unmatched. The length of the CDR3 is 17 residues. As DNA, the CDR3 is TGTGCCAGCAGTGAATGGGTTGTGACTAGCGGGATCTACGAGCAGTACTTC. It specifies CASSEWVVTSGIYEQYF.

The chain has TRBV12-3 or TRBV12-4 and TRBJ2-1; TRBD1 matches 7 bases. The CDR3 is 15 amino acids. The trim removed 4 bases at V and 1 base at J, leaving 4 bases unmatched. Here the CDR3 DNA reads TGTGCCAGCAGTTCCACAGGGGTGTCCTACAATGAGCAGTTCTTC. Residues: CASSSTGVSYNEQFF.

Many counts were recorded for this clonotype. The genes are TRBV20-1 and TRBJ2-1; possible D gene TRBD2, 5 bases. V lost 0 bases to trimming and J lost 5 bases, with 14 bases between them. Germline values: CDR1 DFQATT, CDR2 SNEGSKA (reference sequence). The CDR3 is made up of 15 amino acids. CDR3 in amino acids: CSARDLPSSDNEQFF. The CDR3 DNA follows: TGCAGTGCTAGAGATCTACCTAGCTCGGACAATGAGCAGTTCTTC.

This clonotype was observed many times. The CDR3 reads CASSPDHTQYF. As DNA, the CDR3 is TGTGCCAGCAGCCCGGATCATACGCAGTATTTT. The J gene is TRBJ2-3, the V gene TRBV7-8, with D unresolved. Germline loops: CDR1 SGHVS, CDR2 FQNEAQ. The CDR3 length is 11 residues. V lost 5 bases to trimming and J lost 7 bases, with 7 bases between them.

This chain uses TRBV6-2 or TRBV6-3 with TRBJ1-1; TRBD1 might be the D (5 bases). Germline-derived CDR1 and CDR2 are MNHEY and SVGEGT. The CDR3 covers 16 residues. V was trimmed by 5 bases and J by 4 bases, leaving 20 bases between them. The CDR3 bases are TGTGCCAGCAGTCATCCTAGGGGAATCGTCAGCACTGAAGCTTTCTTT. Translation gives CASSHPRGIVSTEAFF.

With respect to this clonotype: The CDR3 carries no conserved terminal phenylalanine or tryptophan, so it likely arises from a read error. The V gene is TRBV7-8, the J gene TRBJ2-4; D could derive from TRBD1 or TRBD2 (5 bases each). The CDR3 loop spans 17 amino acids. CDR1 SGHVS and CDR2 FQNEAQ come from the germline V gene. Trimming stripped 5 bases from V and 0 bases from J, with 17 bases between. This CDR3 reads CASSQGRRPLAKNIQYI. As DNA, the CDR3 is TGTGCCAGCAGCCAGGGACGTCGCCCACTAGCCAAAAACATTCAGTACATC.

This clonotype occurred once. The chain combines TRBV28 with TRBJ1-1; D perhaps matches TRBD1 (5 bases). CDR1 is MDHEN and CDR2 is SYDVKM in the germline V gene. The V end lost 8 bases, the J end lost 7 bases, and 23 bases lay between the germline ends. CDR3 length equals 15 residues. CDR3 protein: CASRSGGKDRIEAFF. The CDR3 nucleotides read TGTGCCAGCCGTTCGGGGGGGAAGGACCGAATTGAAGCTTTCTTT.

This clonotype was detected ten times or more. The rearrangement uses TRBV5-1 and TRBJ2-5; TRBD1 or TRBD2 may be the D gene (5 bases each). V lost 1 base and J 2 bases, leaving 9 bases between the germline ends. The CDR3 is 14 residues long. The germline CDR1 and CDR2 sequences are SGHRS and YFSETQ. The CDR3 region has the DNA TGCGCCAGCAGCTTGTCAGGGAGTCAAGAGACCCAGTACTTC. Translation gives CASSLSGSQETQYF.

The chain is built from TRBV20-1 and TRBJ2-5, with 7 bases matching TRBD2. CDR3 size: 16 residues. From germline, CDR1 is DFQATT and CDR2 SNEGSKA (reference sequence). Trimming at V came to 1 base and at J to 2 bases, leaving 10 bases not matched to a gene. CDR3: CSARAAGRERQETQYF. CDR3 nucleotide sequence: TGCAGTGCTAGAGCCGCCGGGCGGGAGAGACAAGAGACCCAGTACTTC.

The chain combines TRBV12-3 or TRBV12-4 with TRBJ1-6; 8 positions match TRBD1. The CDR3 length is 15 residues. With 2 bases clipped from V and 9 bases from J, the junction kept 6 bases outside the gene matches. The CDR3 DNA reads TGTGCCAGCAGTTTAAACAGGGGGTATGGTTCACCCCTCCACTTT. Translated: CASSLNRGYGSPLHF.

The chain recombines TRBV20-1 with TRBJ2-3; 9 bases are shared with TRBD1. The CDR3 sequence is 18 residues long. The germline V gene has CDR1 DFQATT and CDR2 SNEGSKA (reference sequence). V lost 7 bases, J lost 0 bases, and 17 bases stayed unmatched. This CDR3 is CSGEGVGDRDSSTDTQYF. For the CDR3, the DNA is TGCAGTGGCGAGGGTGTTGGGGACAGGGATTCTAGCACAGATACGCAGTATTTT.

Remarks on this clonotype: Sequence at one end of the junction differs from germline and may be a read error. In DNA, the CDR3 is TGTGTCAGCAGACCCACCGGGACAGGGGTGGTTGACATTCAGTACTTC. It specifies CVSRPTGTGVVDIQYF. The J gene is TRBJ2-4, the V gene TRBV6-1; 10 nucleotides agree with TRBD1. CDR1 and CDR2 from the germline V gene are MNHNS and SASEGT. The CDR3 totals 16 residues.

This clonotype was counted only a few times. This rearrangement joins TRBV21-1 to TRBJ1-1; the table's D call, TRBD1, was not checked against the DNA. TRBV21-1 is flagged as a pseudogene. This CDR3 has 15 amino acids. DNA for the CDR3: TGTGCCAGCAGCATACCGGGACAGGTGAACACTGAAGCTTTCTTT. This translates into CASSIPGQVNTEAFF.

This clonotype was observed at least ten times. V usage is TRBV7-9 and J usage is TRBJ2-1; D is perhaps TRBD2 (5 bases). V lost 1 base and J 0 bases, leaving 13 bases between the germline ends. Germline V CDR1 and CDR2: SEHNR, FQNEAQ (reference sequence). The CDR3 has 17 residues. CDR3 DNA: TGTGCCAGCAGCTTAGAGCGGAGCTTGAGCTCCTACAATGAGCAGTTCTTC. Its translation is CASSLERSLSSYNEQFF.

This clonotype has a single count. The V call is TRBV28, the J call TRBJ1-5, with D tentatively TRBD1 (6 bases). The length of the CDR3 is 15 residues. Germline V lookup: CDR1 MDHEN, CDR2 SYDVKM. Trimming took off 5 bases at V and 6 bases at J, with 17 bases between the two ends. The CDR3 protein is CASSDSGGLGQPQHF. The CDR3 bases are TGTGCCAGCAGTGACTCTGGGGGGCTAGGTCAGCCCCAGCATTTT.